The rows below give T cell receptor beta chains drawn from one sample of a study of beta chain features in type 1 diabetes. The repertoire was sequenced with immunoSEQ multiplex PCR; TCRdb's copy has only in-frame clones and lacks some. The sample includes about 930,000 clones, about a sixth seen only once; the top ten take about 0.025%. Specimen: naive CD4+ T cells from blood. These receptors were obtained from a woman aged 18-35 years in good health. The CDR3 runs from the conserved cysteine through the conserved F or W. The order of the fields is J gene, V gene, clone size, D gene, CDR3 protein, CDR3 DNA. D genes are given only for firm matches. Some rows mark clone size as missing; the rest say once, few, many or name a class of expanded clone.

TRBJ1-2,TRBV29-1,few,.,CSGDGGGNYGYTF,TGCAGCGGTGATGGAGGGGGTAACTATGGCTACACCTTC
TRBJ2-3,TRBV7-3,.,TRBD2,CASSLIAGVIDTQYF,TGTGCCAGCAGCTTAATTGCGGGAGTGATAGATACGCAGTATTTT
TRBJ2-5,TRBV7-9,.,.,CASSRQDINSETQYF,TGTGCCAGCAGCCGACAGGACATCAACTCGGAGACCCAGTACTTC
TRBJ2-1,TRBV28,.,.,CASSLAGTYNEQFF,TGTGCCAGCAGTTTAGCGGGAACCTACAATGAGCAGTTCTTC
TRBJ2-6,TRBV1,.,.,CTSRTDCAQSRANVLTF,TGCACCAGCAGAACAGATTGTGCACAAAGTCGGGCCAACGTCCTGACTTTC
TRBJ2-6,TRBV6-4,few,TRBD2,CASREEHSGANVLTF,TGTGCCAGCCGGGAGGAGCACTCTGGGGCCAACGTCCTGACTTTC
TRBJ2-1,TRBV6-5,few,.,CASSYSPDNYNEQFF,TGTGCCAGCAGTTACTCGCCAGACAACTACAATGAGCAGTTCTTC
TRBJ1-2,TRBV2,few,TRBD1,CASSEVRGLGYTF,TGTGCCAGCAGTGAAGTCAGGGGGCTGGGCTACACCTTC
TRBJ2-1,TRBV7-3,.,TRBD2,CASSKGLAGGRGNPEQFF,TGTGCCAGCAGTAAGGGACTAGCGGGAGGGCGCGGAAACCCCGAGCAGTTCTTC
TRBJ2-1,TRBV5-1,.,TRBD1,CASSFLAGGSNEQFF,TGCGCCAGCAGCTTCTTGGCAGGGGGCTCCAATGAGCAGTTCTTC
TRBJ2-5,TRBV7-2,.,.,CASSLGRETQYF,TGTGCCAGCAGCTTAGGTAGAGAGACCCAATACTTC
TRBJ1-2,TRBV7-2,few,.,CASSLEARGGYGYTF,TGTGCCAGCAGCTTAGAGGCCAGGGGAGGCTATGGCTACACCTTC
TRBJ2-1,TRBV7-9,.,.,CASRLIPGSSYNEQFF,TGTGCCAGCAGACTTATACCCGGGAGCTCCTACAATGAGCAGTTCTTC
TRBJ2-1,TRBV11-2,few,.,CASSLARGGYNEQFF,TGTGCCAGCAGCTTAGCGCGGGGCGGGTACAATGAGCAGTTCTTC
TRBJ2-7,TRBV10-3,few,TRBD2,CAISELAGVLAEQYF,TGTGCCATCAGTGAATTAGCGGGAGTTTTGGCCGAGCAGTACTTC
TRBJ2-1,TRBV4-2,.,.,CASSQDLEQFF,TGTGCCAGCAGCCAAGATCTTGAGCAGTTCTTC
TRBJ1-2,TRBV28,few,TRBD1,CASSFGDRSSRGYTF,TGTGCCAGCAGTTTTGGGGACAGAAGTAGTCGAGGCTACACCTTC
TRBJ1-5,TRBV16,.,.,CASSPTVGALGQPQHF,TGTGCCAGCAGTCCGACGGTGGGGGCTCTCGGTCAGCCCCAGCATTTT
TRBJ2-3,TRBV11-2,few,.,CASSLSAVRTDTQYF,TGTGCCAGCAGCTTATCGGCAGTCCGCACAGATACGCAGTATTTT
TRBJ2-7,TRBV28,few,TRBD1,CASVRQGVTYEQYF,TGTGCCAGCGTAAGACAGGGGGTGACCTACGAGCAGTACTTC
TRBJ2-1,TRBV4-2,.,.,CASSQDTPVSTKQFF,TGTGCCAGCAGCCAGGATACCCCTGTGAGCACGAAGCAGTTCTTC
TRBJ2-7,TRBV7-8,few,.,CASSSRSGTAYEQYF,TGTGCCAGCAGCTCCCGGTCAGGGACGGCCTACGAGCAGTACTTC
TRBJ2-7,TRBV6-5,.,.,CASSTSVGSYEQYF,TGTGCCAGTTCCACCTCCGTGGGGTCCTACGAGCAGTACTTC
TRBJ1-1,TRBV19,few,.,CASSRVRVNTEAFF,TGTGCCAGTAGCCGAGTGCGGGTGAACACTGAAGCTTTCTTT
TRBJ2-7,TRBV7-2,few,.,CASSHHGRGYEQYF,TGTGCCAGCAGCCATCACGGACGGGGCTACGAGCAGTACTTC
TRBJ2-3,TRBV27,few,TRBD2,CASSRGLGFNTQYF,TGTGCCAGCAGTCGTGGACTAGGTTTTAATACGCAGTATTTT
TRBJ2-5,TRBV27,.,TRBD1,CASSYRGLEQETQYF,TGTGCCAGCAGTTACAGGGGCCTCGAGCAAGAGACCCAGTACTTC
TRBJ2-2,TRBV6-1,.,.,CASSDRAGELFF,TGTGCCAGCAGTGATCGGGCCGGGGAGCTGTTTTTT
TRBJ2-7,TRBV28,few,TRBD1,CASRRTGSSYEQYF,TGTGCCAGCAGACGGACAGGGAGCTCCTACGAGCAGTACTTC
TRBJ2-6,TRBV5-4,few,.,CASSLRGRDPRGANVLTF,TGTGCCAGCAGCTTACGAGGCAGGGATCCTCGCGGGGCCAACGTCCTGACTTTC
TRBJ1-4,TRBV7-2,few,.,CASSLLHNSEKLFF,TGTGCCAGCAGCTTACTCCACAATTCTGAAAAACTGTTTTTT
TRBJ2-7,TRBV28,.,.,CASSLRYYEQYF,TGTGCCAGCAGTTTGAGGTACTACGAGCAGTACTTC
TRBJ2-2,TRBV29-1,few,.,CSVSLWASSANTGELFF,TGCAGCGTTTCTCTTTGGGCTAGCAGCGCGAACACCGGGGAGCTGTTTTTT
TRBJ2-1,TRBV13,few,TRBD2,CASSLGTWAGEGSEQFF,TGTGCCAGCAGCTTAGGGACCTGGGCGGGAGAAGGCAGTGAGCAGTTCTTC
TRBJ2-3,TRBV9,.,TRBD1,CASSPTGDTDTQYF,TGTGCCAGCAGCCCTACAGGGGACACAGATACGCAGTATTTT
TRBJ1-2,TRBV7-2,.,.,CASSLDGAGRNYGYTF,TGTGCCAGCAGCTTAGATGGGGCGGGGCGTAACTATGGCTACACCTTC
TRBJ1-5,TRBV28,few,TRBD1,CASESGTGSGNQPQHF,TGTGCCAGCGAATCCGGGACAGGGTCGGGCAATCAGCCCCAGCATTTT
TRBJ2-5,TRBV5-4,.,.,CASSLYAEGLETQYF,TGTGCCAGCAGCTTGTACGCGGAGGGGTTAGAGACCCAGTACTTC
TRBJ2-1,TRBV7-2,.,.,CASSPSAGAGVGQFF,TGTGCCAGCAGCCCATCTGCGGGGGCAGGGGTCGGGCAGTTCTTC
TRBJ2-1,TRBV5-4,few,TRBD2,CASSRGLGAYNEQFF,TGTGCCAGCAGCCGTGGACTAGGTGCCTACAATGAGCAGTTCTTC